This T cell receptor (beta chain) comes out of a study of cytotoxic CD8 clonotypes in ibrutinib-treated CLL. Across the study: Response samples were taken after a median of approximately 11 months on treatment, range 6 to 36.

Sequencing was performed with immunoSEQ multiplex PCR; in TCRdb, only in-frame clones are kept and a portion is missing. The sample has 150,000 or so clones, around 85% seen once. The V end was cut by 2 bases, the J end by 4 bases, with 6 bases between. Per the germline V gene, CDR1 is MNHNS and CDR2 is SASEGT. The CDR3 length is 12 residues. As concerns this clone: Its antigen is as yet unknown. This CDR3 is also generated by other DNA sequences in the sample.

Findings and limits, study-wide: Public clonotypes were rare and shrank or held steady on treatment.

Sequenced here: PBMCs, sampled after 24 months of ibrutinib treatment. This TCR came from a human donor with chronic lymphocytic leukemia. The chain links TRBV6-1 to TRBJ2-7; D may be TRBD1 (5 bases). The CDR3 reads CASSEQGYEQYF. DNA for the CDR3: TGTGCCAGCAGTGAACAGGGTTACGAGCAGTACTTC.